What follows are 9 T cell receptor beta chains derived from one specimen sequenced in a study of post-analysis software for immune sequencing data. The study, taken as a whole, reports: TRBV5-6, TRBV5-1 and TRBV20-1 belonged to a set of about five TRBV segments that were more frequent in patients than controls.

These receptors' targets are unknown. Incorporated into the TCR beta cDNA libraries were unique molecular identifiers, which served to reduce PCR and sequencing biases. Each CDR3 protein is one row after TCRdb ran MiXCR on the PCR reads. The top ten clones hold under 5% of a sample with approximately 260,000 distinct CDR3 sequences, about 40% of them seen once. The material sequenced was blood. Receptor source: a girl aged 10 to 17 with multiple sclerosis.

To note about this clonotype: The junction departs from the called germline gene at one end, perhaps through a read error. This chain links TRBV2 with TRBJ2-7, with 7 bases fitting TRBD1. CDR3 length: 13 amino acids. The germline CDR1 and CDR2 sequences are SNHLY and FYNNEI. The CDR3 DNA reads TGTGCCAGCAGCGACAGGGTGTCCTGCGAGCAGTACTTC. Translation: CASSDRVSCEQYF. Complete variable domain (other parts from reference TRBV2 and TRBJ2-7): EPEVTQTPSHQVTQMGQEVILRCVPISNHLYFYWYRQILGQKVEFLVSFYNNEISEKSEIFDDQFSVERPDGSNFTLKIRSTKLEDSAMYFCASSDRVSCEQYFGPGTRLTVT.

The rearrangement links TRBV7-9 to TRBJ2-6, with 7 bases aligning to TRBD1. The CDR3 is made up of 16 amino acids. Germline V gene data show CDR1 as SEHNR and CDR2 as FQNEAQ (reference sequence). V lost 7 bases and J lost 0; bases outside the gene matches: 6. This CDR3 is CASTGTDFSGANVLTF. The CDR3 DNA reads TGTGCCAGCACCGGGACAGACTTCTCTGGGGCCAACGTCCTGACTTTC. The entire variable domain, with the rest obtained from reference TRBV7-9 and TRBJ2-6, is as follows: DTGVSQNPRHKITKRGQNVTFRCDPISEHNRLYWYRQTLGQGPEFLTYFQNEAQLEKSRLLSDRFSAERPKGSFSTLEIQRTEQGDSAMYLCASTGTDFSGANVLTFGAGSRLTVL.

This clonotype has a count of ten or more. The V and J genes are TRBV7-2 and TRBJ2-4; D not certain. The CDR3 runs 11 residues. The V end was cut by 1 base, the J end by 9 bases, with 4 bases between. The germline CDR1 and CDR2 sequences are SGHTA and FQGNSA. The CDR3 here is CASSLEFIQYF. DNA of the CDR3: TGTGCCAGCAGCTTAGAGTTCATTCAGTACTTC.

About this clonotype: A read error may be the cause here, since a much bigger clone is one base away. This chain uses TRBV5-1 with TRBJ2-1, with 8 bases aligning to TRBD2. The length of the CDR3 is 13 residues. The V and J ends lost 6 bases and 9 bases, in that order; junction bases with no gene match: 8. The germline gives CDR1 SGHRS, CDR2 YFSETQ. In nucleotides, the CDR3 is TGCGCCAGCAATTGGGTTAGCGGGGTTGAGCAGTTCTTC. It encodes CASNWVSGVEQFF.

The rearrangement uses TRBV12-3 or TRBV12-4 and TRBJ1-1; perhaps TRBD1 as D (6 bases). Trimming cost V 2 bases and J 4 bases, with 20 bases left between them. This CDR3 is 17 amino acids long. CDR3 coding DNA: TGTGCCAGCAGTTTAAAGTTGGGCGGGGGCACGGGCACTGAAGCTTTCTTT. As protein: CASSLKLGGGTGTEAFF.

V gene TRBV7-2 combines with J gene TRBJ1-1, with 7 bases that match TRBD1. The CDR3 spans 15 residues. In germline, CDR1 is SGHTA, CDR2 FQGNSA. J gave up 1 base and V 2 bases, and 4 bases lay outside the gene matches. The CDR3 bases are TGTGCCAGCAGCTTAACAGGGGTAGGGAACACTGAAGCTTTCTTT. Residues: CASSLTGVGNTEAFF.

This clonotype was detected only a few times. The CDR3 sequence: CSVVNLGHPNEKLYF. The CDR3 DNA is TGCAGCGTTGTAAATTTGGGACACCCTAATGAAAAACTGTATTTT. The chain employs TRBV29-1 and TRBJ2-3; possible D gene TRBD1, 6 bases. Germline values: CDR1 SQVTM, CDR2 ANQGSEA. This CDR3 is 15 amino acids long. V was cut by 4 bases and J by 14 bases, with 28 bases left in between.

The CDR3 sequence is CASSIGPQDEQFF. As DNA, the CDR3 is TGTGCCAGCAGCATTGGGCCTCAGGATGAGCAGTTCTTC. The rearrangement joins TRBV7-2 to TRBJ2-1, with D unclear. V was shortened by 5 bases and J by 8 bases, with 13 bases between the two germline ends. The CDR3 sequence is 13 residues long. Per germline, CDR1 SGHTA and CDR2 FQGNSA.

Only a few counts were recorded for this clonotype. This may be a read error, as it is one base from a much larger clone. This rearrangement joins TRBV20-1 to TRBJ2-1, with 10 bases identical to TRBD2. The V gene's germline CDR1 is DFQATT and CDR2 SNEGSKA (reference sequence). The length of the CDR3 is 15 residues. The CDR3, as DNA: TGCGGTGCTAGAACGAGGTTAGCGGGGGGCAATGAGCAGTTCTTC. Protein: CGARTRLAGGNEQFF.